This note documents a single TCR beta chain sequence. Antigen: not known. The sample comes from a study of cytomegalovirus exposure and HLA in healthy donors. Study conclusions and caveats: As confirmed in vitro, a few CMV-associated chains were specific for CMV antigens.

Clones were sequenced by immunoSEQ multiplex PCR, and TCRdb holds only the in-frame ones, with some missing. There are 86,000 or so clones in the sample; 96% occur only once, and 1.5% to 2% lies in the top ten. The clonotype comes from a man in his late teens or twenties in good health and CMV-seropositive. The sequenced material came from PBMCs.

The CDR3 protein is CASSIGGGRQFF. As DNA, the CDR3 is TGTGCCAGTAGTATAGGGGGGGGGAGGCAGTTCTTC. The chain combines TRBV19 with TRBJ2-1; 7 nucleotides match TRBD2. The CDR3 length is 12 residues. V lost 1 base and J lost 12; bases outside the gene matches: 3. Germline V gene sequence: CDR1 LNHDA, CDR2 SQIVND (reference sequence).